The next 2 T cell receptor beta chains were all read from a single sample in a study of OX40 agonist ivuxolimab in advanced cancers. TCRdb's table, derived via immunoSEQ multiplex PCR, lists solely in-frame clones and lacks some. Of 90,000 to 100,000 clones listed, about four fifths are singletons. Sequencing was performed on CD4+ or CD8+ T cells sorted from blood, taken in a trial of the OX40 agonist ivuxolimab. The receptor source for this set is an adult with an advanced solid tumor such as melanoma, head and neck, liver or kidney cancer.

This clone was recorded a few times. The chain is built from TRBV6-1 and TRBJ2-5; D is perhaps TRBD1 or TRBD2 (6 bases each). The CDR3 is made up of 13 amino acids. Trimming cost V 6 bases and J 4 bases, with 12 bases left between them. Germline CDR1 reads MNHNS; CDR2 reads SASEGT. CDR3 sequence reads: CASRGGPGETQYF. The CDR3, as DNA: TGTGCCAGCAGAGGGGGGCCGGGAGAGACCCAGTACTTC.

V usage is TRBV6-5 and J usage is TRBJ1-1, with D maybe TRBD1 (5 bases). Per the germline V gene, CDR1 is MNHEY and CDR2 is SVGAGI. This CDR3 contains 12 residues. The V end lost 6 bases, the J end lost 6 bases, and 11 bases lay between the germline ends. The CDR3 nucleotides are TGTGCCAGCAGGAACAGGAGATCTGAAGCTTTCTTT. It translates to CASRNRRSEAFF.